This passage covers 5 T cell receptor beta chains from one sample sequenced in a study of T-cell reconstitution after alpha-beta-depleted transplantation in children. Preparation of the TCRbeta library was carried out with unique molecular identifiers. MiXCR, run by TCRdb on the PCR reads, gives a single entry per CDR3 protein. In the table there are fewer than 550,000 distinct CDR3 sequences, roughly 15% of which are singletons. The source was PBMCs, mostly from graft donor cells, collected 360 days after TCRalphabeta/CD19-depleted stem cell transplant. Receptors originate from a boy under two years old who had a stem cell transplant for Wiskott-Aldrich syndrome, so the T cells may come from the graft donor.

The CDR3 here is CAISEPGQGARSYNEQFF. The CDR3 nucleotides read TGTGCCATCAGTGAGCCGGGACAGGGGGCTCGGTCCTACAATGAGCAGTTCTTC. J is TRBJ2-1 and V is TRBV10-3; 12 bases match TRBD1. With 2 bases clipped from V and 1 base from J, the junction kept 6 bases outside the gene matches. From germline, CDR1 is ENHRY and CDR2 SYGVKD. CDR3 length equals 18 residues.

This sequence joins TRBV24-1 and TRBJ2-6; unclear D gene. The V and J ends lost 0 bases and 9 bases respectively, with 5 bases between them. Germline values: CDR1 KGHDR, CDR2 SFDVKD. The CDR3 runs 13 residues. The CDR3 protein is CATSDLKDNVLTF. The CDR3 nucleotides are TGTGCCACCAGTGATTTGAAGGACAACGTCCTGACTTTC.

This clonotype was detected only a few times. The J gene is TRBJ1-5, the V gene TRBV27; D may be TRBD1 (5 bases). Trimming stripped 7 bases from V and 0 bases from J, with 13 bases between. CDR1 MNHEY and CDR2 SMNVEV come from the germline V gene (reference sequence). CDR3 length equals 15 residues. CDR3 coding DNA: TGTGCCAGCAAGCGATACAGGAATAGCAATCAGCCCCAGCATTTT. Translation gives CASKRYRNSNQPQHF.

CDR3 sequence (DNA): TGTGCCACCGCCTATACAATGGACGGCTGGAGGAGCAATGAGCAGTTCTTC. As protein: CATAYTMDGWRSNEQFF. J is TRBJ2-1 and V is TRBV10-3; tentative D call: TRBD2 (5 bases). The CDR3 length is 17 residues. V was cut by 10 bases and J by 6 bases, with 28 bases left in between. CDR1 is ENHRY and CDR2 is SYGVKD in the germline V gene.

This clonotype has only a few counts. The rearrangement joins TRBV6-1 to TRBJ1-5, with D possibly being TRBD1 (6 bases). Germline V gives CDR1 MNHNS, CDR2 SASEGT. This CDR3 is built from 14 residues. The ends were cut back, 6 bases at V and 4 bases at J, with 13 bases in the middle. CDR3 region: CASSGPQGNQPQHF. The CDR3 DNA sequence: TGTGCCAGCAGCGGACCCCAGGGGAATCAGCCCCAGCATTTT.